Below, 24 T cell receptor beta chains from the same sample are listed, as sequenced in a study of T cell changes during pregnancy in multiple sclerosis. TCRdb keeps only in-frame clones here, not all; method: immunoSEQ multiplex PCR. This table has 80,000 to 100,000 clones, approximately 92% appearing once. The material was peripheral blood, obtained in the first trimester of pregnancy. The receptors here all came from a female donor with multiple sclerosis, enrolled in a pregnancy study.

This clone was picked up one time. V gene TRBV18 combines with J gene TRBJ1-4, with 10 bases identical to TRBD1. Germline V gives CDR1 KGHSH, CDR2 LQKENI. The CDR3 is 14 amino acids. Trimming cost V 4 bases and J 8 bases; bases outside gene matches: 4. The CDR3 loop reads CASSRQGALEKLFF. In DNA, the CDR3 is TGTGCCAGCTCACGACAGGGGGCGTTGGAAAAACTGTTTTTT.

The V and J genes are TRBV7-3 and TRBJ2-3; D is unresolved. V gave up 5 bases and J gave up 0 bases, with 12 bases separating them. CDR1 and CDR2 from the germline V gene are SGHTA and FQGTGA. This CDR3 region has 15 residues. CDR3 in amino acids: CASSPTPSSTDTQYF. For the CDR3, the DNA is TGTGCCAGCAGCCCGACTCCCTCCAGCACAGATACGCAGTATTTT.

The chain joins TRBV28 to TRBJ2-1; TRBD1 matches 7 bases. CDR3 length equals 14 residues. The germline V gene encodes CDR1 MDHEN and CDR2 SYDVKM. V trimming: 5 bases; J trimming: 6 bases; junction bases outside the gene matches: 7. In DNA form, the CDR3 reads TGTGCCAGCAGTCTAGGGGACAGACGCAATGAGCAGTTCTTC. Translating gives CASSLGDRRNEQFF.

The chain employs TRBV4-3 and TRBJ2-1, with 9 bases aligning to TRBD1. The CDR3 spans 16 residues. CDR1 is LGHNA, CDR2 YSLEER, per germline. J was trimmed by 5 bases and V by 4 bases; bases with no gene match: 9. For the CDR3, the DNA is TGCGCCAGCAGCCCGACCGGGACAGGGTGGAACAATGAGCAGTTCTTC. It translates to CASSPTGTGWNNEQFF.

The genes are TRBV29-1 and TRBJ2-1, with a tentative D call TRBD2 (5 bases). The V gene's germline CDR1 is SQVTM and CDR2 ANQGSEA. There are 12 residues in the CDR3. The V and J ends lost 5 bases and 6 bases respectively, with 11 bases between them. CDR3 sequence (DNA): TGCAGCGTTTTTCGGGGTAGCAATGAGCAGTTCTTC. Residues: CSVFRGSNEQFF.

This chain links TRBV5-1 with TRBJ1-1; D is undetermined. Germline V lookup: CDR1 SGHRS, CDR2 YFSETQ. This CDR3 has 14 amino acids. With 4 bases removed from V and 4 bases from J, the gap between germline ends came to 14 bases. The DNA of the CDR3 is TGCGCCAGCAGCGGCGGAGGGATTGGCACTGAAGCTTTCTTT. Its translation is CASSGGGIGTEAFF.

V is TRBV7-9 and J is TRBJ2-5; 10 bases align to TRBD2. Losses at the gene ends were 9 bases for V and 2 bases for J; bases not matched to a gene: 6. Germline V gene data show CDR1 as SEHNR and CDR2 as FQNEAQ (reference sequence). The CDR3 runs 14 residues. The CDR3 DNA follows: TGTGCCAGTGCGCCGGGACTAGCGCAAGAGACCCAGTACTTC. Protein: CASAPGLAQETQYF. The variable domain in full, with the rest retrieved from reference TRBV7-9 and TRBJ2-5, is DTGVSQNPRHKITKRGQNVTFRCDPISEHNRLYWYRQTLGQGPEFLTYFQNEAQLEKSRLLSDRFSAERPKGSFSTLEIQRTEQGDSAMYLCASAPGLAQETQYFGPGTRLLVL.

The chain has TRBV7-8 and TRBJ2-1; D may be TRBD2 (5 bases). V was clipped by 0 bases and J by 3 bases, with 15 bases between them. Germline loops: CDR1 SGHVS, CDR2 FQNEAQ. The CDR3 sequence is 17 residues long. The CDR3: CASSLALRVVRYNEQFF. For the CDR3, the DNA is TGTGCCAGCAGCTTAGCGCTGAGGGTAGTACGCTACAATGAGCAGTTCTTC.

This chain links TRBV18 with TRBJ2-6, with TRBD1 matching over 7 bases. This CDR3 comprises 18 residues. Germline CDR1 is KGHSH and CDR2 is LQKENI. V was pared by 1 base and J by 0 bases, with 6 bases of the junction left unmatched. In DNA form, the CDR3 reads TGTGCCAGCTCACCACTTCCGGGACAGAGCTCTGGGGCCAACGTCCTGACTTTC. This codes for CASSPLPGQSSGANVLTF.

In its sample, this clone was seen once. The V call is TRBV15, the J call TRBJ2-7; D is perhaps TRBD2 (5 bases). V lost 6 bases and J 6 bases, leaving 15 bases between the germline ends. CDR1 is LNHNV and CDR2 is YYDKDF in the germline V gene (reference sequence). The CDR3 contains 13 residues. The CDR3 bases are TGTGCCACCAGGCCAGAGGGTACGGGCGAGCAGTACTTC. This encodes CATRPEGTGEQYF.

This clone came up once. As DNA, the CDR3 is TGTGCCAGCAGTAGGCTCAGCGGGAACCAAGAGACCCAGTACTTC. This encodes CASSRLSGNQETQYF. The V gene is TRBV25-1, the J gene TRBJ2-5; 7 nucleotides agree with TRBD2. This CDR3 region has 15 residues. After removal of 5 bases from V and 0 bases from J, the junction contained 6 bases not matched to a gene. Per germline, CDR1 MGHDK and CDR2 SYGVNS.

V gene TRBV19 combines with J gene TRBJ1-2; a weak D match, TRBD1 (6 bases). Trimming cost V 6 bases and J 5 bases, with 13 bases left between them. Looked up from germline, CDR1 is LNHDA and CDR2 is SQIVND (reference sequence). This CDR3 comprises 13 residues. As DNA, the CDR3 is TGTGCCAGTAGCTTTGACAGGAGGTATGGCTACACCTTC. Amino acid sequence: CASSFDRRYGYTF.

CDR3: CASRAGTGLRNQPQHF. The DNA of the CDR3 is TGTGCCAGCAGGGCGGGGACAGGGCTTCGCAATCAGCCCCAGCATTTT. The chain is built from TRBV28 and TRBJ1-5, with 9 positions matching TRBD1. The germline gives CDR1 MDHEN, CDR2 SYDVKM. The CDR3 consists of 16 residues. With 6 bases clipped from V and 2 bases from J, the junction kept 8 bases outside the gene matches.

This chain uses TRBV28 with TRBJ1-5, with 7 bases that match TRBD1. V gave up 5 bases and J gave up 4 bases; unmatched junction bases: 2. CDR1 and CDR2 from the germline V gene are MDHEN and SYDVKM. The CDR3 has 13 amino acids. CDR3 protein: CASSRQGNQPQHF. The CDR3 coding sequence is TGTGCCAGCAGTAGACAGGGTAATCAGCCCCAGCATTTT.

This chain connects TRBV4-2 to TRBJ1-1; D possibly corresponds to TRBD1 (5 bases). Per germline, CDR1 LGHNA and CDR2 YNFKEQ. The CDR3 loop spans 15 amino acids. Trimming took off 4 bases at V and 4 bases at J, with 16 bases between the two ends. In nucleotides, the CDR3 is TGTGCCAGCAGCCTCGGTGGGGGAGGGAGCACTGAAGCTTTCTTT. Amino acid sequence: CASSLGGGGSTEAFF.

This sequence joins TRBV13 and TRBJ2-7; no definite D call. Trimming took off 4 bases at V and 2 bases at J, with 12 bases between the two ends. The germline gives CDR1 PRHDT, CDR2 FYEKMQ (reference sequence). The CDR3 consists of 14 residues. CDR3 residues: CASSSSVAPYEQYF. The CDR3 DNA reads TGTGCCAGCAGCTCCTCAGTAGCCCCCTACGAGCAGTACTTC. The full variable domain, with the rest looked up from reference TRBV13 and TRBJ2-7, is AAGVIQSPRHLIKEKRETATLKCYPIPRHDTVYWYQQGPGQDPQFLISFYEKMQSDKGSIPDRFSAQQFSDYHSELNMSSLELGDSALYFCASSSSVAPYEQYFGPGTRLTVT.

The CDR3 DNA reads as TGCGCCAGCAGCCAAGAGCGTACAGGGTATCAGCCCCAGCATTTT. It translates to CASSQERTGYQPQHF. This rearrangement joins TRBV4-3 to TRBJ1-5; D is perhaps TRBD1 (6 bases). CDR3 length: 15 residues. CDR1 and CDR2 from the germline V gene are LGHNA and YSLEER. V lost 0 bases, J lost 5 bases, and 11 bases lay in between.

This chain connects TRBV5-1 to TRBJ2-7; 9 positions match TRBD2. V lost 4 bases, J lost 3 bases, and 14 bases stayed unmatched. Germline CDR1 SGHRS, CDR2 YFSETQ. The CDR3 totals 17 residues. CDR3 sequence: CASSRDQIAGVLYEQYF. The CDR3 nucleotides are TGCGCCAGCAGCAGGGATCAAATAGCGGGAGTTCTCTACGAGCAGTACTTC.

The rearrangement uses TRBV6-6 and TRBJ2-7, with TRBD1 as a possible D gene (5 bases). V was shortened by 2 bases and J by 4 bases, with 12 bases between the two germline ends. The CDR3 totals 14 residues. The germline V gene has CDR1 MNHNY and CDR2 SVGAGI (reference sequence). The CDR3 coding sequence is TGTGCCAGCAGTTACCGGGTGACAGAATACGAGCAGTACTTC. This gives the protein CASSYRVTEYEQYF.

This chain links TRBV19 with TRBJ1-2; 9 positions match TRBD1. Germline trimming cut 6 bases from V and 3 bases from J; bases unmatched to any gene: 2. Germline V lookup: CDR1 LNHDA, CDR2 SQIVND (reference sequence). The CDR3 consists of 13 residues. CDR3 amino acids: CASRRQGDYGYTF. The CDR3 DNA reads as TGTGCCAGTAGACGACAGGGGGACTATGGCTACACCTTC.

In this sample, this clone turned up once. This chain links TRBV19 with TRBJ2-5; 9 bases are shared with TRBD1. This CDR3 has 14 amino acids. V dropped 4 bases and J dropped 7; count of bases not matched to a gene: 7. Germline V gene lookup returns CDR1 LNHDA and CDR2 SQIVND (reference sequence). The CDR3 nucleotides read TGTGCCAGTAGTAGAGGGACAGGGCCCGGGACCCAGTACTTC. Its translation: CASSRGTGPGTQYF.

This chain uses TRBV9 with TRBJ2-3, with D tentatively TRBD1 (6 bases). Looked up from germline, CDR1 is SGDLS and CDR2 is YYNGEE. V was shortened by 0 bases and J by 4 bases, with 9 bases between the two germline ends. There are 14 residues in the CDR3. CDR3 sequence (DNA): TGTGCCAGCAGCGTAGCCCAGGGGCCAGATACGCAGTATTTT. This translates into CASSVAQGPDTQYF.

The chain links TRBV19 to TRBJ1-4; tentatively, D is TRBD1 (5 bases). This CDR3 spans 15 amino acids. Germline V gene sequence: CDR1 LNHDA, CDR2 SQIVND (reference sequence). Trimming left V 5 bases short and J 1 base short, with 11 bases between. The DNA for the CDR3 is TGTGCCAGTAGTCCGCGGGGGGGAACTAATGAAAAACTGTTTTTT. Its protein is CASSPRGGTNEKLFF.

The V gene is TRBV11-2, the J gene TRBJ2-3, with a tentative D call TRBD2 (5 bases). From germline, CDR1 is SGHAT and CDR2 FQNNGV. This CDR3 region has 16 residues. V lost 3 bases and J 3 bases, leaving 16 bases between the germline ends. CDR3 loop: CASSLEASLLTDTQYF. As DNA, the CDR3 is TGTGCCAGCAGCTTGGAGGCCAGTCTGTTAACAGATACGCAGTATTTT. Supplemented by reference TRBV11-2 and TRBJ2-3, the full variable domain reads EAGVAQSPRYKIIEKRQSVAFWCNPISGHATLYWYQQILGQGPKLLIQFQNNGVVDDSQLPKDRFSAERLKGVDSTLKIQPAKLEDSAVYLCASSLEASLLTDTQYFGPGTRLTVL.